These T cell receptor beta chains were read from a single sample in a study of T cell repertoires in cytomegalovirus infection. Via MiXCR, TCRdb re-called the reads, giving one row per CDR3 protein. The sample lists more than 400,000 distinct CDR3 sequences; approximately 25% were seen once. Sample: PBMCs. These receptors were collected from a human donor in good health (CMV status not recorded). Some clones in this sample may be carry-over from other donors' samples. The CDR3 runs from the conserved cysteine through the conserved F or W. D genes are given only for firm matches. A row's size may be missing; if present it is once, few, many or a size class.

>.|.|TRBJ2-6|TRBV6-2/TRBV6-3
CASSPVGPGANVLTF
TGTGCCAGCAGCCCTGTTGGGCCGGGGGCCAACGTCCTGACTTTC
>.|.|TRBJ2-2|TRBV14
CASSQDVAVTGELFF
TGTGCCAGCAGCCAAGATGTAGCGGTCACCGGGGAGCTGTTTTTT
>.|few|TRBJ2-2|TRBV14
CASSPRLSTAANTGELFF
TGTGCCAGCAGCCCCCGGTTGTCTACCGCGGCGAACACCGGGGAGCTGTTTTTT
>TRBD2|.|TRBJ2-5|TRBV2
CASSEWELAGSYQETQYF
TGTGCCAGCAGTGAATGGGAACTAGCGGGATCGTACCAAGAGACCCAGTACTTC
>.|many|TRBJ2-1|TRBV7-2
CASSPEPGTYNEQFF
TGTGCCAGCAGCCCCGAGCCAGGGACCTACAATGAGCAGTTCTTC
>TRBD2|.|TRBJ2-7|TRBV20-1
CSARKSSGPYEQYF
TGCAGTGCTAGAAAATCTAGCGGGCCCTACGAGCAGTACTTC
>.|few|TRBJ2-7|TRBV13
CASSLTRGRIYEQYF
TGTGCCAGCAGCCTTACCCGGGGACGGATCTACGAGCAGTACTTC
>.|.|TRBJ1-5|TRBV19
CASSTSWTGQGQPQHF
TGTGCCAGTAGTACCTCATGGACGGGGCAGGGACAGCCCCAGCATTTT
>.|few|TRBJ2-7|TRBV4-3
CASSQDWLASDEQYF
TGCGCCAGCAGCCAAGATTGGCTAGCCTCCGACGAGCAGTACTTC
>.|.|TRBJ1-1|TRBV2
CATPAEGVNTEAFF
TGTGCCACCCCCGCGGAGGGGGTGAACACTGAAGCTTTCTTT
>.|.|TRBJ1-2|TRBV20-1
CSADRPRGYGYTF
TGCAGTGCTGACAGGCCCAGGGGCTATGGCTACACCTTC
>TRBD1|.|TRBJ2-5|TRBV28
CASSLWTGETQYF
TGTGCCAGCAGTTTATGGACAGGGGAGACCCAGTACTTC
>.|.|TRBJ1-1|TRBV4-1
CASSQDRGPAEAFF
TGCGCCAGCAGCCAAGACAGGGGACCAGCTGAAGCTTTCTTT
>.|few|TRBJ1-5|TRBV7-8
CASSLELNSNQPQHF
TGTGCCAGCAGCTTAGAGCTGAATAGCAATCAGCCCCAGCATTTT
>.|many|TRBJ1-5|TRBV7-2
CASSWAVGQPQHF
TGTGCCAGCAGCTGGGCCGTGGGTCAGCCCCAGCATTTT
>TRBD2|few|TRBJ2-1|TRBV28
CASSFSGRYPYNEQFF
TGTGCCAGCAGTTTTAGCGGGAGGTACCCCTACAATGAGCAGTTCTTC